These 15 T cell receptor beta chains were all obtained from the same sample, sequenced in a study of PD-L1 blockade in urothelial cancer. Time point described: peripheral blood 6 weeks after treatment start. Repertoires were generated with immunoSEQ multiplex PCR, while TCRdb's copy carries only in-frame clones and drops some. This table holds around 53,000 clones, approximately 85% found once. The sequences come from PBMCs, collected around atezolizumab (anti-PD-L1) treatment. These receptors were collected from a man aged 45-60 years with urothelial cancer.

V gene TRBV6-5 combines with J gene TRBJ2-6; the match to TRBD1 covers 9 bases. This CDR3 has 15 amino acids. J lost 9 bases, V lost 5 bases, and 8 bases had no gene match. Germline CDR1 MNHEY, CDR2 SVGAGI. The CDR3 DNA reads as TGTGCCAGCAGTCTACAGGGGGCCGACCACAACGTCCTGACTTTC. It codes for CASSLQGADHNVLTF.

The chain couples TRBV10-1 to TRBJ2-7, with 10 bases that match TRBD1. J lost 6 bases, V lost 6 bases, and 8 bases had no gene match. The germline V gene encodes CDR1 WNHNN and CDR2 SYGVQD (reference sequence). This CDR3 has 14 amino acids. DNA for the CDR3: TGCGCCAGCAGCCCCTGGACAGGGGGTTTCGAGCAGTACTTC. Its protein is CASSPWTGGFEQYF.

About this clone: Distinct nucleotide sequences in the sample also encode this CDR3. V gene TRBV19 combines with J gene TRBJ1-5; 9 bases fit TRBD1. CDR3 size: 13 residues. Per the germline V gene, CDR1 is LNHDA and CDR2 is SQIVND (reference sequence). CDR3 bases: TGTGCGACGGACAGGGGTAGCAATCAGCCCCAGCATTTT. As protein: CATDRGSNQPQHF.

This chain links TRBV14 with TRBJ1-6; D call uncertain. CDR1 is SGHDN, CDR2 FVKESK, per germline. The CDR3 extends over 13 amino acids. V dropped 6 bases and J dropped 4 bases, with 7 bases sitting between them. The CDR3: CASSEQYNSPLHF. Here the CDR3 DNA reads TGTGCCAGCAGTGAACAGTATAATTCACCCCTCCACTTT.

V and J are TRBV6-5 and TRBJ2-7, with D possibly being TRBD1 (5 bases). V was trimmed by 6 bases and J by 3 bases, leaving 15 bases between them. This CDR3 comprises 14 residues. Germline V gene lookup returns CDR1 MNHEY and CDR2 SVGAGI. CDR3 loop: CASSHTPDSYEQYF. In nucleotides, the CDR3 is TGTGCCAGCAGCCACACCCCCGACAGCTACGAGCAGTACTTC.

The chain couples TRBV27 to TRBJ2-5; TRBD2 aligns across 12 bases. V lost 6 bases and J lost 4; bases outside the gene matches: 9. The germline gives CDR1 MNHEY, CDR2 SMNVEV (reference sequence). The CDR3 has 16 residues. The CDR3 here is CASRSTSGGARETQYF. CDR3 sequence (DNA): TGTGCCAGCAGGTCGACTAGCGGGGGAGCGAGAGAGACCCAGTACTTC.

The gene calls are TRBV11-2 and TRBJ2-5; 11 nucleotides match TRBD2. Germline V gene data show CDR1 as SGHAT and CDR2 as FQNNGV. The CDR3 spans 18 residues. With V trimmed by 2 bases and J by 2 bases, 10 bases remained unmatched. Here the CDR3 DNA reads TGTGCCAGCAGCTTAAACCCCCCCACTAGCGGGAGACAAGAGACCCAGTACTTC. Residues: CASSLNPPTSGRQETQYF.

The V call is TRBV27, the J call TRBJ2-5; maybe TRBD1 (6 bases). The V and J ends lost 4 bases and 5 bases respectively, with 17 bases between them. Looked up from germline, CDR1 is MNHEY and CDR2 is SMNVEV (reference sequence). The CDR3 extends over 15 amino acids. Here the CDR3 DNA reads TGTGCCAGCAGTTATTTGGGCAGGGGTGGGGAGACCCAGTACTTC. Translation: CASSYLGRGGETQYF.

This clone was detected only a few times. V usage is TRBV7-3 and J usage is TRBJ1-3, with 11 nucleotides matching TRBD1. Germline assignment: CDR1 SGHTA and CDR2 FQGTGA. The CDR3 sequence is 19 residues long. Trimming cost V 5 bases and J 3 bases; bases outside gene matches: 15. CDR3 loop: CASSPPSDRGRDNGNTIYF. In nucleotides, the CDR3 is TGTGCCAGCAGCCCGCCCTCGGACAGGGGGCGCGATAATGGAAACACCATATATTTT.

This chain joins TRBV13 and TRBJ1-1; D is ambiguous. Trimming removed 0 bases from V and 5 bases from J, with 13 bases in between. The CDR3 consists of 15 residues. Germline CDR1 reads PRHDT; CDR2 reads FYEKMQ (reference sequence). The CDR3 loop reads CASSLGRQVGTEAFF. The CDR3 region has the DNA TGTGCCAGCAGCTTAGGACGGCAAGTCGGGACTGAAGCTTTCTTT.

V gene TRBV6-1 combines with J gene TRBJ2-7, with D maybe TRBD1 (6 bases). The CDR3 is 14 residues long. The germline V and J ends were trimmed by 3 bases and 7 bases, with 16 bases remaining between them. In germline, CDR1 is MNHNS, CDR2 SASEGT. The DNA of the CDR3 is TGTGCCAGCAGTGACAGGGGAATAGTCTATGAGCAGTACTTC. Translation: CASSDRGIVYEQYF.

The chain links TRBV5-1 to TRBJ1-1, with TRBD1 identical over 9 bases. The CDR3 sequence is 16 residues long. With V trimmed by 4 bases and J by 0 bases, 7 bases remained unmatched. In germline, CDR1 is SGHRS, CDR2 YFSETQ. CDR3 in amino acids: CASSTDRGLMNTEAFF. The CDR3 region has the DNA TGCGCCAGCAGCACGGACAGGGGACTCATGAACACTGAAGCTTTCTTT. The whole variable domain, remainder taken from reference TRBV5-1 and TRBJ1-1, is KAGVTQTPRYLIKTRGQQVTLSCSPISGHRSVSWYQQTPGQGLQFLFEYFSETQRNKGNFPGRFSGRQFSNSRSEMNVSTLELGDSALYLCASSTDRGLMNTEAFFGQGTRLTVV.

The chain links TRBV7-8 to TRBJ2-1; D not certain. Germline values: CDR1 SGHVS, CDR2 FQNEAQ. This CDR3 has 15 residues. The ends were cut back, 0 bases at V and 2 bases at J, with 8 bases in the middle. CDR3 sequence: CASSLAGGAYNEQFF. The CDR3 bases are TGTGCCAGCAGCTTAGCTGGCGGAGCCTACAATGAGCAGTTCTTC.

This sequence joins TRBV15 and TRBJ1-6, with D hard to call. This CDR3 spans 14 amino acids. Trimming shortened V by 0 bases and J by 7 bases, and 7 bases separated the two germline ends. Looked up from germline, CDR1 is LNHNV and CDR2 is YYDKDF (reference sequence). The CDR3 here is CATSRDLANSPLHF. The CDR3 DNA reads as TGTGCCACCAGCAGAGATCTGGCCAATTCACCCCTCCACTTT.

The rearrangement joins TRBV10-2 to TRBJ2-1; 10 positions match TRBD2. Germline V gene lookup returns CDR1 WSHSY and CDR2 SAAADI. CDR3 size: 15 residues. Trimming removed 4 bases from V and 5 bases from J; junction bases left unmatched: 5. The CDR3 coding sequence is TGCGCCAGCAGTGCGTTAGCGGGAGGCCACAATGAGCAGTTCTTC. As protein: CASSALAGGHNEQFF.